These T cell receptor beta chains were read from a single sample in a study of cytomegalovirus exposure and HLA in healthy donors. Here immunoSEQ multiplex PCR was the method, and the copy in TCRdb shows in-frame clones only, minus some. This sample carries about 82,000 clones, approximately 70% of them seen once, and the ten largest clones take under 10%. Sample: PBMCs. Every receptor here comes from a man aged 60 to 69 in good health and CMV-seronegative. Both conserved end residues are part of each CDR3. The order of the fields is J gene, CDR3 length, D gene, V gene, CDR3 protein. The D gene is left open where the match is weak.

TRBJ2-7 | 14 | . | TRBV4-1 | CASSHIQGPDEQYF
. | 16 | TRBD2 | TRBV4-2 | CASSQGQLADSYEQYF
TRBJ2-1 | 15 | TRBD2 | TRBV2 | CASKNGRSTYNEQFF
TRBJ2-3 | 15 | TRBD2 | TRBV7-2 | CASSALAGGPYTQYF
TRBJ1-1 | 15 | . | TRBV5-6 | CASSRDTGPMAEAFF
TRBJ2-1 | 14 | . | TRBV5-6 | CASSLRRAYNEQFF
TRBJ2-3 | 16 | TRBD2 | TRBV7-7 | CASSRLAGGHADTQYF
TRBJ1-1 | 13 | . | TRBV7-8 | CASSLTVNTEAFF
TRBJ2-3 | 16 | TRBD2 | TRBV7-7 | CASSPGNGRAGDTQYF
TRBJ1-2 | 17 | . | TRBV14 | CASSQEPRRAETYGYTF